One and the same sample provided the 17 T cell receptor beta chains below, sequenced in a study of blood T cell repertoires in COVID-19. Profiling relied on immunoSEQ multiplex PCR, and the TCRdb table lists in-frame clones only, not all of them. The sample consists of approximately 270,000 clones, about nine tenths of them appearing once. The source material was peripheral blood. The receptors were sampled from a man over 45 with acute or convalescent COVID-19.

This chain connects TRBV18 to TRBJ2-7, with a possible D match to TRBD2 (5 bases). Germline loops: CDR1 KGHSH, CDR2 LQKENI. This CDR3 contains 15 residues. V was pared by 5 bases and J by 3 bases, with 17 bases between. The CDR3 spells CASSSRGGRYYEQYF. The CDR3 nucleotides read TGTGCCAGCTCATCAAGAGGAGGACGGTACTACGAGCAGTACTTC.

Only one count was recorded for this clone. This chain joins TRBV7-3 and TRBJ2-1, with D perhaps matching TRBD2 (6 bases). This CDR3 comprises 15 residues. Looked up from germline, CDR1 is SGHTA and CDR2 is FQGTGA. V dropped 2 bases and J dropped 2 bases, with 10 bases sitting between them. CDR3 DNA sequence: TGTGCCAGCAGCTTAGGGACTCACGCCTACAATGAGCAGTTCTTC. It yields the protein CASSLGTHAYNEQFF.

The chain combines TRBV2 with TRBJ1-3; TRBD1 matches at 8 bases. Germline lookup yields CDR1 SNHLY and CDR2 FYNNEI. The CDR3 extends over 14 amino acids. The junction had 3 bases not matched to a gene; V was cut back by 3 bases and J by 5 bases. CDR3 sequence: CASSDRTGRNTIYF. CDR3 DNA sequence: TGTGCCAGCAGTGATCGGACAGGGAGAAACACCATATATTTT.

This clone occurred a few times. The gene calls are TRBV19 and TRBJ2-5, with TRBD2 identical over 10 bases. J gave up 4 bases and V 6 bases, and 2 bases lay outside the gene matches. Germline assignment: CDR1 LNHDA and CDR2 SQIVND (reference sequence). This CDR3 is 13 amino acids long. The DNA of the CDR3 is TGTGCCAGTAGAGCTAGCGGGGGAGAGACCCAGTACTTC. Its translation: CASRASGGETQYF.

V and J are TRBV11-2 and TRBJ1-5, with TRBD1 matching over 7 bases. Germline V gene lookup returns CDR1 SGHAT and CDR2 FQNNGV. The CDR3 is 15 amino acids. V shed 1 base and J 4 bases; nucleotides not matched to a gene: 4. The CDR3 protein is CASSLVRDSNQPQHF. CDR3 nucleotide sequence: TGTGCCAGCAGCTTAGTCCGGGACAGTAATCAGCCCCAGCATTTT.

The chain is built from TRBV24-1 and TRBJ2-3, with a weak D call TRBD2 (6 bases). This CDR3 contains 14 residues. Germline V gives CDR1 KGHDR, CDR2 SFDVKD. The ends were cut back, 4 bases at V and 2 bases at J, with 9 bases in the middle. The CDR3 loop is CATSERGFTDTQYF. CDR3 coding DNA: TGTGCCACCAGTGAGCGGGGTTTCACAGATACGCAGTATTTT.

The CDR3 bases are TGTGCCATCAGTGGGGGGACAGGGGAAGAGACCCAGTACTTC. It is translated as CAISGGTGEETQYF. The rearrangement uses TRBV10-3 and TRBJ2-5; 10 nucleotides agree with TRBD1. Germline V lookup: CDR1 ENHRY, CDR2 SYGVKD. The CDR3 consists of 14 residues. J gave up 3 bases and V 4 bases, and 2 bases lay outside the gene matches.

In its sample, this clone was seen a few times. The V call is TRBV18, the J call TRBJ2-3; D not certain. V lost 4 bases and J 1 base, leaving 6 bases between the germline ends. CDR1 is KGHSH and CDR2 is LQKENI in the germline V gene. The CDR3 consists of 13 residues. CDR3 bases: TGTGCCAGCTCACTTCCGGGCACAGATACGCAGTATTTT. Its protein is CASSLPGTDTQYF.

The V and J genes are TRBV9 and TRBJ2-1, with D perhaps matching TRBD2 (6 bases). Germline CDR1 and CDR2: SGDLS and YYNGEE. Trimming took off 3 bases at V and 1 base at J, with 11 bases between the two ends. The CDR3 consists of 15 residues. This CDR3 reads CASSADGGSYNEQFF. Written as DNA, the CDR3 is TGTGCCAGCAGCGCAGACGGGGGTTCCTACAATGAGCAGTTCTTC.

The chain links TRBV27 to TRBJ1-2; D gene uncertain. The CDR3 is made up of 13 amino acids. V lost 3 bases, J lost 4 bases, and 9 bases lay in between. Germline CDR1 reads MNHEY; CDR2 reads SMNVEV (reference sequence). This chain's CDR3 is CASSFSTSYGYTF. The CDR3 nucleotides read TGTGCCAGCAGTTTCTCCACTTCCTATGGCTACACCTTC.

The chain carries TRBV5-1 and TRBJ2-1; 7 positions agree with TRBD1. Per the germline V gene, CDR1 is SGHRS and CDR2 is YFSETQ. V lost 0 bases, J lost 4 bases, and 7 bases stayed unmatched. The CDR3 is 16 amino acids. CDR3 residues: CASSLGSTGLYNEQFF. For the CDR3, the DNA is TGCGCCAGCAGCTTGGGGTCGACAGGGCTTTACAATGAGCAGTTCTTC.

This rearrangement joins TRBV18 to TRBJ2-1; TRBD1 is a possible D gene (6 bases). Between the trimmed V and J ends, which lost 6 bases and 0 bases, there was a span of 12 bases. Germline V gives CDR1 KGHSH, CDR2 LQKENI. The CDR3 is 15 residues long. CDR3 sequence (DNA): TGTGCCAGCTCGCCGGGACATAGCTCCTACAATGAGCAGTTCTTC. This sequence encodes CASSPGHSSYNEQFF.

The rearrangement joins TRBV27 to TRBJ1-2, with 10 bases identical to TRBD1. Trimming took 8 bases from V and 7 from J; bases not matched to a gene: 13. The CDR3 covers 15 residues. From germline, CDR1 is MNHEY and CDR2 SMNVEV (reference sequence). DNA for the CDR3: TGTGCCAGCGCCCCCATGGGACAGGGGAAATCTGGCTACACCTTC. Translated: CASAPMGQGKSGYTF.

The gene calls are TRBV5-5 and TRBJ2-1, with TRBD2 matching over 10 bases. The junction had 12 bases not matched to a gene; V was cut back by 4 bases and J by 8 bases. CDR3 length: 16 amino acids. Per germline, CDR1 SGHKS and CDR2 YYEKEE (reference sequence). The CDR3 here is CASSLGAGGPVDEQFF. The DNA for the CDR3 is TGTGCCAGCAGCCTGGGAGCGGGGGGGCCCGTCGATGAGCAGTTCTTC.

On this clone: Compared with germline, one end of the junction differs, possibly owing to a read error. The chain is built from TRBV30 and TRBJ1-4, with 8 bases aligning to TRBD1. CDR3 length equals 11 residues. Per germline, CDR1 GTSNPN and CDR2 SVGIG (reference sequence). In DNA form, the CDR3 reads TGTGCCTGGTCCGCGGGGACAGGATTGGTTTTT. It specifies CAWSAGTGLVF.

The rearrangement uses TRBV3-1 (or the pseudogene TRBV3-2) and TRBJ2-3; 8 positions agree with TRBD2. Trimming at V came to 0 bases and at J to 2 bases, leaving 4 bases not matched to a gene. This CDR3 has 16 amino acids. CDR1 and CDR2 from the germline V gene are LGHDT and YNNKEL (reference sequence). The CDR3 spells CASSQDPGGLTDTQYF. The CDR3 region has the DNA TGTGCCAGCAGCCAAGACCCGGGGGGGCTCACAGATACGCAGTATTTT.

V and J are TRBV7-9 and TRBJ1-1, with a weak D call TRBD1 (6 bases). The germline V and J ends were trimmed by 4 bases and 8 bases, with 11 bases remaining between them. The germline V gene has CDR1 SEHNR and CDR2 FQNEAQ (reference sequence). The CDR3 has 12 amino acids. The CDR3 nucleotides read TGTGCCAGCAGCTCCCCGGACAGCGAAGCTTTCTTT. Amino acids: CASSSPDSEAFF.